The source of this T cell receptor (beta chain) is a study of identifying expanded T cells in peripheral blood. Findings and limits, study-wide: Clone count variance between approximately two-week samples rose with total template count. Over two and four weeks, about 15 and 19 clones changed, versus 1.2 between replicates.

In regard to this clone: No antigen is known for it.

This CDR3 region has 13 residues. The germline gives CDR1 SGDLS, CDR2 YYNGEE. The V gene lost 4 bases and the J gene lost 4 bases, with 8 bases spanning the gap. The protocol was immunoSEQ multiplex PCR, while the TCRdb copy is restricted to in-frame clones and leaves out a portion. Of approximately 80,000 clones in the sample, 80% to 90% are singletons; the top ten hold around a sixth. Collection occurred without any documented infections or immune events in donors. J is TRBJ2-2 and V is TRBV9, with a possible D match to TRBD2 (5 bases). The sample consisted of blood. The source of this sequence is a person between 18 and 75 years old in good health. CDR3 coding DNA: TGTGCCAGCAGCAAGAGCGGCACCGGGGAGCTGTTTTTT. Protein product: CASSKSGTGELFF.